This TCR beta chain was captured by sequencing in a study of CD8 T cells in ankylosing spondylitis. Using quantitative 5'-RACE with molecular barcodes, the authors made TCR beta libraries. TCRdb analysed the 5' RACE reads with MiXCR anew, one entry per CDR3 protein. The sample consists of 250,000 or so distinct CDR3 sequences, roughly 25% of them appearing once. Details on this clonotype: The antigen is not known.

Whole-study results and caveats: As reported, disease-linked clones showed significant enrichment in matched ankylosing spondylitis synovial fluid. A TCR beta motif of roughly 8 highly homologous variants appeared characteristic of ankylosing spondylitis blood. A subset of motif variants has previously been described in the synovial fluid and blood of reactive arthritis.

The germline V gene has CDR1 DFQATT and CDR2 SNEGSKA (reference sequence). Trimming removed 6 bases from V and 6 bases from J; junction bases left unmatched: 10. The CDR3 is 14 residues long. This sequence joins TRBV20-1 and TRBJ2-3; 9 bases align to TRBD2. This TCR was recovered from a male donor with ankylosing spondylitis or in good health (not recorded which). Sequencing used blood, either unsorted or a sorted T cell fraction (not recorded which). The CDR3 reads CSANKRGEADTQYF. CDR3 DNA sequence: TGCAGTGCCAATAAGCGGGGGGAGGCGGATACGCAGTATTTT.